A selection of T cell receptor beta chains follows, all from one sample in a study of blood T cells in healthy people across ages. TCRdb itself ran the 5' RACE reads through MiXCR, one entry per CDR3 protein. The data contain roughly 900,000 distinct CDR3 sequences, 48% of them singletons. The sample taken for sequencing was blood. All receptors come from a young man in good health. Each CDR3 is given with its conserved first and last residue. The order of the fields is J gene, D gene, V gene, CDR3 length, clone size, CDR3 protein, CDR3 DNA. D genes are given only for firm matches. Expanded clones are given a class, and other clones once, few, many or no size at all.

j_gene: TRBJ2-1
d_gene: .
v_gene: TRBV6-1
len: 13
abundance: .
CDR3aa: CASSMGGAGEQFF
CDR3nt: TGTGCCAGCAGTATGGGGGGGGCCGGGGAGCAGTTCTTC

j_gene: TRBJ2-5
d_gene: TRBD1
v_gene: TRBV30
len: 15
abundance: .
CDR3aa: CAWSVGQALGETQYF
CDR3nt: TGTGCCTGGAGTGTCGGACAGGCCCTAGGAGAGACCCAGTACTTC

j_gene: TRBJ1-5
d_gene: TRBD1
v_gene: TRBV20-1
len: 12
abundance: .
CDR3aa: CSARRDRSSEHF
CDR3nt: TGCAGTGCTAGGAGGGACAGGTCGTCCGAGCATTTT

j_gene: TRBJ2-7
d_gene: .
v_gene: TRBV20-1
len: 16
abundance: .
CDR3aa: CSASRPSGRGFNEQYF
CDR3nt: TGCAGTGCCTCCCGGCCAAGCGGTAGGGGTTTCAACGAGCAGTACTTC

j_gene: TRBJ2-1
d_gene: .
v_gene: TRBV5-1
len: 14
abundance: .
CDR3aa: CASSWAGQSSEQFF
CDR3nt: TGCGCCAGCAGCTGGGCGGGACAGTCATCGGAGCAGTTCTTC

j_gene: TRBJ2-3
d_gene: .
v_gene: TRBV4-2
len: 16
abundance: few
CDR3aa: CASSQDPAGWADTQYF
CDR3nt: TGTGCCAGCAGCCAAGATCCAGCAGGGTGGGCAGATACGCAGTATTTT

j_gene: TRBJ1-5
d_gene: .
v_gene: TRBV27
len: 15
abundance: many
CDR3aa: CASSLQGAQRQPQHF
CDR3nt: TGTGCCAGCAGTTTGCAAGGGGCACAACGTCAGCCCCAGCATTTT

j_gene: TRBJ2-3
d_gene: .
v_gene: TRBV4-3
len: 15
abundance: .
CDR3aa: CASSPEGSRTDTQYF
CDR3nt: TGCGCCAGCAGCCCCGAGGGTTCCCGCACAGATACGCAGTATTTT

j_gene: TRBJ2-7
d_gene: TRBD1
v_gene: TRBV28
len: 14
abundance: few
CDR3aa: CASSLLNRGQEQYF
CDR3nt: TGTGCCAGCAGTTTATTGAACAGGGGGCAGGAGCAGTACTTC

j_gene: TRBJ2-1
d_gene: .
v_gene: TRBV20-1
len: 15
abundance: few
CDR3aa: CSAISGTPTPNEQFF
CDR3nt: TGCAGTGCTATCTCCGGGACACCCACACCGAATGAGCAGTTCTTC

j_gene: TRBJ2-7
d_gene: TRBD2
v_gene: TRBV3-1
len: 18
abundance: .
CDR3aa: CASSQLPALAGYSYEQYF
CDR3nt: TGTGCCAGCAGCCAACTTCCGGCCCTAGCGGGATACTCCTACGAGCAGTACTTC

j_gene: TRBJ2-5
d_gene: .
v_gene: TRBV12-3/TRBV12-4
len: 16
abundance: once
CDR3aa: CASSDLFAGNQETQYF
CDR3nt: TGTGCCAGCAGTGACCTCTTCGCCGGAAACCAAGAGACCCAGTACTTC

j_gene: TRBJ2-7
d_gene: .
v_gene: TRBV27
len: 15
abundance: .
CDR3aa: CASSSRLTVAYEQYF
CDR3nt: TGTGCCAGCAGTTCCCGGCTGACAGTCGCCTACGAGCAGTACTTC

j_gene: TRBJ2-3
d_gene: TRBD2
v_gene: TRBV20-1
len: 15
abundance: few
CDR3aa: CSARDWGGKTDTQYF
CDR3nt: TGCAGTGCTAGAGATTGGGGGGGGAAGACAGATACGCAGTATTTT

j_gene: TRBJ2-7
d_gene: TRBD1
v_gene: TRBV7-2
len: 14
abundance: .
CDR3aa: CASSLNRGSYEQYF
CDR3nt: TGTGCCAGCAGCTTAAACAGGGGTTCCTACGAGCAGTACTTC

j_gene: TRBJ1-2
d_gene: .
v_gene: TRBV7-3
len: 13
abundance: .
CDR3aa: CASSWTENYGYTF
CDR3nt: TGTGCCAGCAGCTGGACAGAAAACTATGGCTACACCTTC

j_gene: TRBJ2-7
d_gene: TRBD1
v_gene: TRBV25-1
len: 14
abundance: .
CDR3aa: CASSATGASYEQYF
CDR3nt: TGTGCCAGCAGTGCAACAGGGGCCTCCTACGAGCAGTACTTC

j_gene: TRBJ2-2
d_gene: .
v_gene: TRBV12-3/TRBV12-4
len: 14
abundance: .
CDR3aa: CASSLPGDTGELFF
CDR3nt: TGTGCCAGCAGTTTGCCAGGGGATACCGGGGAGCTGTTTTTT

j_gene: TRBJ2-1
d_gene: .
v_gene: TRBV7-9
len: 14
abundance: .
CDR3aa: CASSTRGENNEQFF
CDR3nt: TGTGCCAGCAGCACCCGTGGGGAGAACAATGAGCAGTTCTTC

j_gene: TRBJ1-1
d_gene: .
v_gene: TRBV28
len: 14
abundance: .
CDR3aa: CASSSPRINTEAFF
CDR3nt: TGTGCCAGCAGTTCCCCAAGGATCAACACTGAAGCTTTCTTT

j_gene: TRBJ1-2
d_gene: .
v_gene: TRBV7-9
len: 14
abundance: .
CDR3aa: CASSAEEEVYGYTF
CDR3nt: TGTGCCAGCAGCGCGGAGGAAGAGGTCTATGGCTACACCTTC

j_gene: TRBJ1-1
d_gene: .
v_gene: TRBV12-3/TRBV12-4
len: 16
abundance: .
CDR3aa: CASSFIGSRADTEAFF
CDR3nt: TGTGCCAGCAGTTTTATTGGTTCGCGGGCGGACACTGAAGCTTTCTTT

j_gene: TRBJ2-1
d_gene: .
v_gene: TRBV20-1
len: 13
abundance: few
CDR3aa: CSSYSGSYNEQFF
CDR3nt: TGCAGTTCCTATAGCGGATCCTACAATGAGCAGTTCTTC